These 6 T cell receptor beta chains originate from one sample sequenced in a study of cytomegalovirus exposure and HLA in healthy donors. The PCR contained 60 Vbeta and 13 Jbeta primers. The data were produced by immunoSEQ multiplex PCR, yet TCRdb's version contains in-frame clones alone and is incomplete. This table has approximately 100,000 clones, less than 85% appearing once. Sequenced: PBMCs. The receptors come from a man aged 55 to 70 in good health and CMV-seronegative.

This clone has just a few counts. The CDR3, as DNA: TGTGCCATCAGTGTGGCGAGGGAGGAAAATACGCAGTATTTT. Amino acids: CAISVAREENTQYF. This sequence joins TRBV10-3 and TRBJ2-3; a possible D gene is TRBD2 (6 bases). The germline V and J ends were trimmed by 4 bases and 7 bases, with 15 bases remaining between them. Germline-derived CDR1 and CDR2 are ENHRY and SYGVKD. The CDR3 loop spans 14 amino acids.

The gene calls are TRBV5-1 and TRBJ2-7; D not certain. Germline CDR1 is SGHRS and CDR2 is YFSETQ. There are 12 residues in the CDR3. V lost 4 bases and J 0 bases, leaving 5 bases between the germline ends. The CDR3 DNA is TGCGCCAGCAGCCTTAGCTCCTACGAGCAGTACTTC. Protein: CASSLSSYEQYF.

The chain links TRBV5-1 to TRBJ1-1; 10 bases align to TRBD1. The germline CDR1 and CDR2 sequences are SGHRS and YFSETQ. This CDR3 has 16 residues. Trimming removed 0 bases from V and 4 bases from J; junction bases left unmatched: 6. DNA of the CDR3: TGCGCCAGCAGCTTGGGAGGAGGGACAGGGGCCACTGAAGCTTTCTTT. Translated: CASSLGGGTGATEAFF.

V usage is TRBV7-2 and J usage is TRBJ1-5, with D perhaps matching TRBD1 (6 bases). Trimming pared 2 bases from V and 1 base from J, leaving 9 bases between. This CDR3 comprises 15 residues. The germline V gene encodes CDR1 SGHTA and CDR2 FQGNSA. The CDR3 DNA is TGTGCCAGCAGCTTACGGGGGGCAAGCAATCAGCCCCAGCATTTT. The encoded protein is CASSLRGASNQPQHF.

The J gene is TRBJ1-4, the V gene TRBV6-5, with D possibly TRBD1 on 5 matching bases. V dropped 2 bases and J dropped 5 bases, with 12 bases sitting between them. Germline V lookup: CDR1 MNHEY, CDR2 SVGAGI. The CDR3 is 15 residues long. CDR3 loop: CASSYRTPRNEKLFF. Written as DNA, the CDR3 is TGTGCCAGCAGTTACCGGACACCTCGAAATGAAAAACTGTTTTTT.

The rearrangement links TRBV4-1 to TRBJ1-1; the D is unclear. The CDR3 spans 15 residues. The germline CDR1 and CDR2 sequences are MGHRA and YSYEKL. Trimming shortened V by 0 bases and J by 3 bases, and 11 bases separated the two germline ends. The CDR3 spells CASSQDPSQDTEAFF. The CDR3 DNA sequence: TGCGCCAGCAGCCAAGACCCATCTCAGGACACTGAAGCTTTCTTT.